Many counts were recorded for the clone carrying this T cell receptor (beta chain). Its antigen remains unidentified. With the read ending 3 residues before the CDR3 end, the germline J gene is used to fill in that end. Patients and controls were mostly of Caucasian heritage. The record originates from a study of T cell clonality in common variable immunodeficiency. Study findings and constraints: Reportedly, TCR beta sequences from common variable immunodeficiency showed fewer deletions and N-nucleotide insertions. What drives increased CVID clonality needs T cell subpopulation sequencing. TCRbeta clonality was increased in CVID versus healthy controls.

Clones were read by immunoSEQ multiplex PCR, and TCRdb kept only the in-frame ones, dropping some. Sampling found roughly 34,000 clones, none seen once. V lost 3 bases, J lost 2 bases, and 3 bases stayed unmatched. Looked up from germline, CDR1 is SGHTA and CDR2 is FQGNSA. This CDR3 is 15 amino acids long. Material for sequencing was peripheral blood mononuclear cells. The chain uses TRBV7-2 and TRBJ2-2; 7 bases agree with TRBD1. This clonotype originated in a person between 18 and 75 years old in good health. Partial CDR3 DNA: TGTGCCAGCAGCTTGGACAGGTTCAACACCGGGGAG. This sequence encodes CASSLDRFNTGE. The full CDR3 protein is CASSLDRFNTGELFF.